The T cell receptor (beta chain) described here comes from a study of blood T cell repertoires in COVID-19. Study-wide context: Italy, Spain and the United States were the sources of the convalescent and acute COVID-19 samples.

Authors' data handling: Researchers report that nucleated cell counts were estimated from reference gene primer amplification. Some clones are missing from TCRdb's copy, which holds only in-frame ones; the method was immunoSEQ multiplex PCR. V and J calls plus clone size are reproduced from that table; the DNA served to infer D and trimming. The table shows approximately 300,000 clones, with roughly 90% occurring only once. In terms of age and location, participants ranged from roughly 18 to 90 years and lived in under 30 US areas. Up to 2 weeks before entering the study, exposed participants had met a COVID-19 case. With 2 bases removed from V and 2 bases from J, the gap between germline ends came to 14 bases. This CDR3 spans 16 amino acids. Germline CDR1 is KGHSH and CDR2 is LQKENI.

Sequencing input: PBMCs or T cells enriched from blood (not recorded which). The receptor was derived from a woman aged 25 to 39 who had been exposed to COVID-19. J is TRBJ2-3 and V is TRBV18, with a tentative D call TRBD1 (6 bases). The CDR3 spells CASSPNRVGVTDTQYF. CDR3 coding DNA: TGTGCCAGCTCACCAAACAGGGTCGGGGTCACAGATACGCAGTATTTT.